This T cell receptor beta chain was captured in a study of vaccination effects on CD4 cells after COVID-19. TCRdb keeps only in-frame clones here, not all; method: immunoSEQ multiplex PCR. Among approximately 74,000 clones listed, approximately 72% were seen once. Germline V gene lookup returns CDR1 ENHRY and CDR2 SYGVKD. The CDR3 is made up of 16 amino acids. Trimming shortened V by 3 bases and J by 8 bases, and 20 bases separated the two germline ends. Antigen-specific CD4+ T cells expanded by the ViraFEST assay with viral peptide pools were then sequenced. Culturing for 10 days preceded CD4+ T cell isolation. In the vaccine recipients, nucleocapsid antibodies were negative and there was no prior SARS-CoV-2 infection. Each culture well received about 2 million PBMC. These cells were then cultured in IMDM with about 9.1 IU/ml IL-2 and roughly 10 ug/ml peptides. On this clone: What it binds is not known.

The receptor comes from a human donor who received a COVID-19 vaccine. The specimen was CD4+ T cells from PBMCs cultured with HCoV-NL63 spike peptides, collected before COVID-19 vaccination. The gene calls are TRBV10-3 and TRBJ2-1; the D call may be TRBD1 or TRBD2 (6 bases each). The CDR3: CAISELSGGPRHEQFF. The CDR3 DNA is TGTGCCATCAGTGAACTCTCTGGGGGGCCTAGGCATGAGCAGTTCTTC.